These 13 T cell receptor beta chains came from one sample sequenced in a study of CD4 T cells in relation to SARS-CoV-2 and coronaviruses. These TCRs are of unknown antigen specificity. Here immunoSEQ multiplex PCR was the method, and the copy in TCRdb shows in-frame clones only, minus some. The table has some 40,000 clones, about 86% seen once. The material sequenced was naive CD4+ T cells from PBMCs, cultured in vitro. Documented subset: naive CD4+ T cells isolated by negative enrichment. The source is an adult with COVID-19.

The chain employs TRBV24-1 and TRBJ2-3; 9 bases align to TRBD2. Trimming cost V 6 bases and J 0 bases; bases outside gene matches: 9. Germline CDR1 is KGHDR and CDR2 is SFDVKD. The CDR3 has 17 residues. CDR3 nucleotide sequence: TGTGCCACCAGTCTCGGCGGGGGGGGGAGCAGCACAGATACGCAGTATTTT. Translating it yields CATSLGGGGSSTDTQYF.

This clone was detected only once. The genes are TRBV5-1 and TRBJ1-1, with 7 bases matching TRBD1. In germline, CDR1 is SGHRS, CDR2 YFSETQ. V gave up 3 bases and J gave up 1 base; unmatched junction bases: 15. The CDR3 length is 18 residues. The CDR3 loop reads CASSSRLQGRKPNTEAFF. The CDR3 DNA reads TGCGCCAGCAGCTCTCGACTACAGGGGCGGAAGCCGAACACTGAAGCTTTCTTT.

This rearrangement joins TRBV3-1 (or the pseudogene TRBV3-2) to TRBJ2-7; no clear D. The germline V gene encodes CDR1 LGHDT and CDR2 YNNKEL (reference sequence). V lost 0 bases to trimming and J lost 2 bases, with 11 bases between them. The CDR3 consists of 15 residues. The CDR3 nucleotides are TGTGCCAGCAGCCAAGATCGAGGCAGGACCTACGAGCAGTACTTC. Its protein is CASSQDRGRTYEQYF.

This sequence joins TRBV7-2 and TRBJ2-3; unclear D gene. Germline values: CDR1 SGHTA, CDR2 FQGNSA. The CDR3 is 14 amino acids. V was shortened by 2 bases and J by 0 bases, with 6 bases between the two germline ends. The CDR3 nucleotides read TGTGCCAGCAGCTTAACACCTAGCACAGATACGCAGTATTTT. It is translated as CASSLTPSTDTQYF.

V gene TRBV14 combines with J gene TRBJ2-5, with TRBD1 as a possible D gene (5 bases). V lost 1 base to trimming and J lost 8 bases, with 11 bases between them. Germline V gene data show CDR1 as SGHDN and CDR2 as FVKESK. CDR3 size: 13 residues. CDR3 sequence: CASSQATARTQYF. Written as DNA, the CDR3 is TGTGCCAGCAGCCAAGCGACAGCCCGAACCCAGTACTTC.

The rearrangement uses TRBV28 and TRBJ1-2; 7 bases match TRBD1. The CDR3 has 16 residues. Germline V lookup: CDR1 MDHEN, CDR2 SYDVKM. The J segment lost 4 bases and the V segment lost 6 bases, leaving 14 bases of the junction unmatched. CDR3 DNA: TGTGCCAGCAGGCCAAACCCCGGGACAGAGTTCTATGGCTACACCTTC. Translating it yields CASRPNPGTEFYGYTF.

V is TRBV18 and J is TRBJ2-3, with D perhaps TRBD1 (6 bases). This CDR3 spans 14 amino acids. Germline V gene lookup returns CDR1 KGHSH and CDR2 LQKENI. V was shortened by 3 bases and J by 0 bases, with 7 bases between the two germline ends. DNA for the CDR3: TGTGCCAGCTCACCTGACAGGAGCACAGATACGCAGTATTTT. It translates to CASSPDRSTDTQYF.

The chain combines TRBV10-3 with TRBJ2-5, with D tentatively TRBD1 or TRBD2 (6 bases each). Deletions cut 0 bases from V and 5 bases from J, with 10 bases between. Germline V gives CDR1 ENHRY, CDR2 SYGVKD. The CDR3 runs 14 residues. The CDR3 loop reads CAISESGGRETQYF. The DNA for the CDR3 is TGTGCCATCAGTGAGTCAGGGGGGCGGGAGACCCAGTACTTC.

The V call is TRBV3-1 (or the pseudogene TRBV3-2), the J call TRBJ1-4, with no clear D. The CDR3 is made up of 16 amino acids. Germline CDR1 reads LGHDT; CDR2 reads YNNKEL (reference sequence). Trimming cost V 4 bases and J 1 base, with 13 bases left between them. The CDR3, as DNA: TGTGCCAGCAGCCGCGGAAGACAAGTAACTAATGAAAAACTGTTTTTT. It codes for CASSRGRQVTNEKLFF.

The genes are TRBV19 and TRBJ2-1; the D is unclear. The germline V gene has CDR1 LNHDA and CDR2 SQIVND (reference sequence). CDR3 length equals 12 residues. V gave up 5 bases and J gave up 10 bases, with 12 bases separating them. CDR3 nucleotides: TGTGCCAGTAGTTACCAGTTTGGGGAGCAGTTCTTC. Translation: CASSYQFGEQFF.

The chain is built from TRBV18 and TRBJ1-1; no reliable D call. The CDR3 spans 16 residues. Trimming took 6 bases from V and 4 from J, leaving 21 bases between them. Looked up from germline, CDR1 is KGHSH and CDR2 is LQKENI. The CDR3 coding sequence is TGTGCCAGCTCGGGCTCCTGGGATCAAGCAGGCACTGAAGCTTTCTTT. Protein sequence: CASSGSWDQAGTEAFF.

The rearrangement uses TRBV3-1 (or the pseudogene TRBV3-2) and TRBJ1-5; a weak D match, TRBD1 (5 bases). CDR3 length: 16 amino acids. Deletions cut 5 bases from V and 5 bases from J, with 19 bases between. Germline CDR1 LGHDT, CDR2 YNNKEL (reference sequence). DNA of the CDR3: TGTGCCAGCAGCTTAAGCGCGGGAACAGGCTATCAGCCCCAGCATTTT. It codes for CASSLSAGTGYQPQHF.

This chain connects TRBV21-1 to TRBJ2-1; TRBD1 is the table's D call, not checked against the DNA. TRBV21-1 is shown as a pseudogene. The CDR3 loop spans 17 amino acids. The CDR3 region has the DNA TGTGCCAGCAGCAAAGTAGGGCCGGACAGGGGCTGCAATGAGCAGTTCTTC. It is translated as CASSKVGPDRGCNEQFF.